The 6 T cell receptor beta chains below all came from one sample that was sequenced in a study of regulatory T cells in long-lasting Graves disease. Combining iRepertoire HTBI primers with Arm-PCR of CDR3 regions, the authors built TCR beta libraries. TCRdb called the multiplex PCR reads again in MiXCR, with one record for every CDR3 protein. The table records about 400,000 distinct CDR3 sequences, approximately 15% of them present only once. Stated time point: newly diagnosed GD, antithyroid drugs for less than 3 months. Making the TCR library involved RNA that had been extracted from PBMCs. These data were also filed under a second study, of T cells in Graves' hyperthyroidism and ophthalmopathy.

The sequencing used peripheral blood mononuclear cells (PBMCs), collected at new diagnosis, from a patient treated with antithyroid drugs. Receptors originate from a woman aged 40 to 55 with Graves disease.

The chain couples TRBV29-1 to TRBJ2-7, with TRBD1 matching over 8 bases. J was trimmed by 2 bases and V by 3 bases; bases with no gene match: 6. Germline V lookup: CDR1 SQVTM, CDR2 ANQGSEA. This CDR3 contains 14 residues. The CDR3 region has the DNA TGCAGCGTTGAGGGACAGGTGCCTCCCTACGAGCAGTACTTC. It translates to CSVEGQVPPYEQYF.

In its sample, this clonotype was seen many times. This chain connects TRBV7-9 to TRBJ2-2; 7 nucleotides line up with TRBD2. The CDR3 length is 15 residues. Germline V lookup: CDR1 SEHNR, CDR2 FQNEAQ (reference sequence). V shed 4 bases and J 7 bases; nucleotides not matched to a gene: 9. DNA for the CDR3: TGTGCCAGCAGCTCGAAAAGGACTAGTATCGGGGAGCTGTTTTTT. This codes for CASSSKRTSIGELFF.

The chain uses TRBV6-2 or TRBV6-3 and TRBJ1-5; possibly TRBD1 for D (5 bases). The germline V gene encodes CDR1 MNHEY and CDR2 SVGEGT. The CDR3 loop spans 16 amino acids. V was pared by 5 bases and J by 5 bases, with 19 bases between. This CDR3 is CASSKAGAGGDQPQHF. The DNA of the CDR3 is TGTGCCAGCAGTAAGGCGGGCGCCGGGGGGGATCAGCCCCAGCATTTT.

This clonotype came up many times. This chain connects TRBV25-1 to TRBJ2-3, with 12 positions matching TRBD1. Losses at the gene ends were 8 bases for V and 7 bases for J; bases not matched to a gene: 13. The CDR3 loop spans 16 amino acids. The germline V gene has CDR1 MGHDK and CDR2 SYGVNS. The CDR3 region has the DNA TGTGCCAGCTCCCCAGGGGGGACAGGGGGCGCGAATACGCAGTATTTT. The encoded protein is CASSPGGTGGANTQYF. The variable domain in full, with the rest retrieved from reference TRBV25-1 and TRBJ2-3, is EADIYQTPRYLVIGTGKKITLECSQTMGHDKMYWYQQDPGMELHLIHYSYGVNSTEKGDLSSESTVSRIRTEHFPLTLESARPSHTSQYLCASSPGGTGGANTQYFGPGTRLTVL.

The chain couples TRBV5-4 to TRBJ2-5, with 12 positions matching TRBD2. The germline V gene encodes CDR1 SGHNT and CDR2 YYREEE (reference sequence). This CDR3 region has 16 residues. Germline trimming cut 1 base from V and 4 bases from J; bases unmatched to any gene: 5. The CDR3 DNA reads TGTGCCAGCAGCTTGCGACTAGCGGGAGTAAGAGAGACCCAGTACTTC. Translation gives CASSLRLAGVRETQYF.

This clonotype was seen repeatedly, ten times or more. The chain employs TRBV7-9 and TRBJ2-2, with TRBD2 identical over 9 bases. The trim removed 3 bases at V and 5 bases at J, leaving 4 bases unmatched. The CDR3 contains 15 residues. Germline values: CDR1 SEHNR, CDR2 FQNEAQ (reference sequence). CDR3 bases: TGTGCCAGCAGCTTCGTAGCGGGGGTTACCGGGGAGCTGTTTTTT. Translation: CASSFVAGVTGELFF.